This T cell receptor beta chain was identified in a study of OX40 agonist ivuxolimab in advanced cancers. Clones were sequenced by immunoSEQ multiplex PCR, and TCRdb holds only the in-frame ones, with some missing. The repertoire holds fewer than 25,000 clones, approximately 80% seen once, with about 28% in the top ten. After removal of 6 bases from V and 0 bases from J, the junction contained 5 bases not matched to a gene. The CDR3 length is 15 residues. The germline gives CDR1 SNHLY, CDR2 FYNNEI. Autoimmune disease history or systemic immunosuppression disqualified patients. This TCR was recovered from an adult with an advanced solid tumor such as melanoma, head and neck, liver or kidney cancer. The sequenced sample was CD4+ or CD8+ T cells sorted from blood, obtained in a trial of the OX40 agonist ivuxolimab. The rearrangement uses TRBV2 and TRBJ2-7; TRBD2 matches 10 bases. Here the CDR3 reads CASREGLASSYEQYF. DNA for the CDR3: TGTGCCAGCAGGGAGGGACTAGCGAGCTCCTACGAGCAGTACTTC.